Reported below is one TCR beta chain. What it binds is not known. Samples came from healthy bone marrow donors. This sample stems from a study of cytomegalovirus exposure and HLA in healthy donors. Losses at the gene ends were 3 bases for V and 12 bases for J; bases not matched to a gene: 8. The CDR3 is 13 amino acids. Germline loops: CDR1 GTSNPN, CDR2 SVGIG (reference sequence). Findings and limits, study-wide: TCR beta chains numbering some 160 were designated cytomegalovirus-associated. Some highly shared sequence variants likely arose as a pipeline artifact. V- and J-gene trimming in TCR beta was tied to a missense DCLRE1C variant by an analysis performed later.

PCR employed 60 Vbeta and 13 Jbeta primers. The data were produced by immunoSEQ multiplex PCR, yet TCRdb's version contains in-frame clones alone and is incomplete. This sample has 55,000 to 70,000 clones, with 74% found just once. Sequencing was done on a sample of PBMCs. This TCR came from a woman in her sixties or seventies in good health and CMV-seropositive. This rearrangement joins TRBV30 to TRBJ2-1, with TRBD1 matching over 10 bases. The CDR3 DNA sequence: TGTGCCTGGAGGGACAGGGGGACAAGTTGGCAGTTCTTC. This encodes CAWRDRGTSWQFF.